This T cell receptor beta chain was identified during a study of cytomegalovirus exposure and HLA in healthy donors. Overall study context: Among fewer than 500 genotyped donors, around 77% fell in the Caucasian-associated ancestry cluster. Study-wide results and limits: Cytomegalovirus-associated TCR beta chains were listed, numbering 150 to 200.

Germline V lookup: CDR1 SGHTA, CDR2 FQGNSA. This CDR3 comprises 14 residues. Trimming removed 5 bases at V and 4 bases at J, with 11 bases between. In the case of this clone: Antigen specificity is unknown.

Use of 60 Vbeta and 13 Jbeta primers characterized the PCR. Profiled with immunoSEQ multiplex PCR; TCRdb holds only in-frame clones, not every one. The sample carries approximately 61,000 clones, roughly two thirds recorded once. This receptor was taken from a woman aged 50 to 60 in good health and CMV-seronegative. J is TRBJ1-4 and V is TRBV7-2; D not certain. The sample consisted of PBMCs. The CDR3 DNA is TGTGCCAGCAGCCCGAGCGGTTATAATGAAAAACTGTTTTTT. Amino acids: CASSPSGYNEKLFF.